Reported below is one T cell receptor beta chain. Its antigen remains undetermined. The sample holds no much larger clone one base away, and base qualities are not on file. This record comes from a study of cytomegalovirus exposure and HLA in healthy donors (dated by TCRdb to about 2017). Looking at the study overall: According to an earlier analysis of several hundred of the donors, 150 million to 200 million T cells yielded over 100 million unique TCR beta sequences and about 300 Gb of sequence data. Around 320 gigabases of sequencing data and 78 million or so unique TCR sequences were included in an early release covering roughly 700 HLA-typed donors. The genetic ancestry cluster associated with self-reported Caucasian donors included about four fifths of the 300 to 450 genotyped donors. The study was designed to test whether signatures of past pathogen exposure could be identified by cataloging public T cell receptors. The T cell repertoires of some 670 subjects were profiled by immunosequencing and related to cytomegalovirus serostatus. In addition to the first cohort of 666 subjects, a separate validation cohort of approximately 130 different subjects was used. To predict cytomegalovirus infection status, the study combined high-throughput TCR immunosequencing, statistical association of individual TCRs with disease status, and machine learning. A later analysis re-analyzed previously published TCR beta repertoires from 500 to 700 donors and added high-resolution HLA genotyping to study TCR occurrence patterns. The later analysis used no new phenotypic data to find candidate immune exposures, relying instead on TCR beta sequences and their occurrence across donors. An earlier analysis of fewer than 750 of the donors used high-throughput TCR beta sequencing to judge whether each TCR beta V gene segment behaved as functional or pseudogenic. Donor age, sex, ethnicity and CMV serostatus were compiled together with the repertoire data. Genome-wide SNP genotypes for about three fifths of the roughly 670 donors were used in a later genetic analysis, which treated that subset as a discovery cohort. Every discovery cohort repertoire had been produced on one sequencing platform. Class I and class II HLA loci were covered by the typing at four-digit resolution. Typing coverage differed by locus: A, B, C, DRB1 and DQB1 were typed in about 620-640 donors, DQA1 in about 560, DPA1 in 600 to 610, and DPB1 in about 450. Because of strong linkage in the cohort, 4 to 6 DR-DQ haplotypes were treated as single units for association and clustering. On average, around 200,000 unique TCR beta nucleotide sequences were sequenced per donor among about 400 genotyped donors of the cohort, with roughly 18% of those sequences being non-productive.

What the work shows at the level of the full study, not this receptor alone: The study listed 164 TCR beta chains as associated with cytomegalovirus. A later genetic analysis associated a missense DCLRE1C variant with V-gene and J-gene trimming of TCR beta chains, and an independent cohort replicated the association. In this cohort, only TCR beta chains were sequenced, and detectable features were limited by the absence of alpha or paired-chain data. In both the original and validation cohorts, the classifier was reported to diagnose cytomegalovirus status with high specificity and sensitivity. The only immune exposure information available for the cohort was CMV serostatus. The 87-base-pair reads could not distinguish some IMGT-functional V segments, including TRBV6-2 and TRBV6-3, so those segments were excluded. According to a later analysis, TCR association rates differed among HLA loci, with DRB1 alleles showing the most associated TCRs and HLA-C alleles showing the fewest. A further reported finding was that TCR beta sequences accurately predicted the HLA-A and HLA-B alleles for most subjects in the first cohort. Most TCR sequences were observed very rarely across donors, whereas some public TCRs were present in many individuals. In a later analysis, HLA-associated TCR beta chains showed more clonal expansion and lower generation probabilities than non-associated chains that were equally common. In a later genetic analysis, fewer N-insertions in productive TCRs were reported among donors in an Asian-associated ancestry cluster than the approximately 710-donor mean. In an earlier analysis of 450 to 750 of the donors, most TCR beta V segments appeared in productive rearrangements about 87% or about 30% of the time, broadly matching IMGT annotations. The earlier analysis of about 600 of the donors excluded roughly 16 rarely observed V segments, including chromosome 9 orphons, because counts were too low. At a false discovery rate of 0.05, a later analysis linked 16,951 TCR beta sequences to specific HLA alleles. The sequencing pipeline was judged likely to have produced a cluster of highly shared sequence variants as a technical artifact. Most CMV-associated TCR beta chains appeared to be HLA-restricted in a later analysis, and the HLA associations seemed to be driven largely by CMV exposure. The authors suggested that the approach could potentially be extended to other disease states and immunological phenotypes. The presence/absence analyses assumed that sequencing depth was roughly uniform across donors, and that assumption may not be true. A few of the identified cytomegalovirus-associated TCR beta chains were confirmed in vitro to be specific for cytomegalovirus antigens. Assigning TCR associations to individual alleles was difficult when HLA alleles, especially DR and DQ, strongly co-occurred. Because HLA typing was unavailable for some donors at each locus, only the typed subset was used in association tests. Correlated functional status among segregating V segments might reflect linkage disequilibrium, but an unknown experimental factor could not be ruled out. A later analysis reported that several top co-occurrence clusters appeared linked to parvovirus B19, influenza, CMV and Epstein-Barr virus.

CDR1 and CDR2, looked up from the germline V gene, are LGHNA and YSLEER. From its cysteine to its phenylalanine, the CDR3 spans 12 amino acids. The retained sequence is limited to the CDR3, 36 bases, with the frame set at the first base. Trimming takes 10 bases from V and 2 bases from J, and the germline ends sit 9 bases apart. Library preparation used the immunoSEQ multiplex PCR assay. A mixture of 60 forward primers for TCR Vbeta segments and 13 reverse primers for TCR Jbeta segments was used in the multiplex PCR. The CDR3 region of rearranged TCR beta genes was amplified from genomic DNA with a multiplex PCR assay. The Illumina HiSeq System was used to sequence the amplified TCR beta libraries as 87-base-pair reads. On the authors' methods: In a later analysis, some 80 million unique TCR beta chains were counted across the roughly 670 repertoires, and roughly 11 million of these chains were shared by at least two donors. Raw reads were error-corrected and collapsed into unique sequences with a nearest-neighbor algorithm that merged closely related sequences to remove PCR and sequencing errors. To assign V, D and J gene segments, CDR3 sequences were aligned to IMGT reference sequences. For a sequence to be retained, at least a six-nucleotide match to both a V gene segment and a J gene segment was required. A rearrangement was called productive if the CDR3 had no stop codons and remained in frame with V and J, and every other rearrangement was called non-productive. Following IMGT convention, CDR3 was defined as the stretch from the second conserved V-encoded cysteine up to the conserved J-encoded phenylalanine. The earlier analysis of about 590 of the donors excluded sequences that lacked an unambiguous match to a single V gene segment. In an earlier analysis of approximately 610 of the donors, V segments were called functional above 56.7% productive rearrangements and were called segregating when the between-donor standard deviation exceeded 5%. To diagnose cytomegalovirus status from the catalog of TCR beta chain sequences, a statistical classification framework was built. In a later analysis, TCR nucleotide sequences were compared against IMGT/GENE-DB human TR gene sequences so that V and J genes could be assigned. A later analysis assigned CDR3 sequences and most-parsimonious VDJ recombination scenarios with the TCRdist pipeline. In a later analysis, every TCR beta chain was defined by the combination of its CDR3 amino acid sequence and its V-gene family, and reads without a unique V-gene family were dropped. As a way to deal with suspected cross-contamination and a sequencing artifact, a later analysis dropped roughly 620 nucleotide sequences that were highly shared and had low generation probability. In a later analysis, a clonal expansion index was calculated for each public chain from normalized within-repertoire ranks of inferred template counts. Generation probabilities in a later analysis came from a VDJ recombination model fitted to out-of-frame rearrangements, and those results were checked against IGoR. Hypergeometric tests were used in a later analysis to score TCR-TCR, TCR-HLA and TCR-CMV co-occurrence, with a repertoire-size bias correction applied to the TCR pairs. To estimate false discovery rates, a later analysis permuted the HLA or CMV assignments 20 times. In a later analysis, co-occurring TCRs were grouped with DBSCAN, and TCRdist sequence similarity was added when clustering was performed within HLA-allele-positive subsets. Repertoires with fewer than 30,000 or more than 120,000 public chains, plus five repertoires with anomalous nucleotide sharing, were excluded from co-occurrence clustering. Here the immuneACCESS table is served through TCRdb, limited to in-frame sequences with V and J called. Missing clones are a known gap in these copies; in checked studies unresolved V genes cover under half, and the rest lacks a known reason. Clone size and V and J calls were adopted from that table, with D and trimming inferred from the DNA. The sample profile shows more than 100,000 clones; 65% to 85% of them were found once. The ten largest clones add up to less than 0.25% of the sample.

In total, 600 or so healthy bone marrow donors made up the cohort. Cohort members were all nominally healthy when sampled, although unrecorded immune exposures were likely present. The donor tested CMV seronegative and was one of the 352 seronegative cohort members. Each donor provided a peripheral blood sample, and peripheral blood mononuclear cells were used for TCR beta sequencing. The Qiagen DNeasy Blood Extraction Kit was used to extract genomic DNA from the blood cell samples. This clonotype was sampled from a man aged 50 or older in good health and CMV-seronegative. The specimen was PBMCs. Recombination linked TRBV4-3 to TRBJ2-1, with a tentative D gene TRBD2 over 7 matching bases. CDR3 region: CATGGPYNEQFF. The sequenced DNA is TGCGCCACGGGGGGCCCCTACAATGAGCAGTTCTTC.